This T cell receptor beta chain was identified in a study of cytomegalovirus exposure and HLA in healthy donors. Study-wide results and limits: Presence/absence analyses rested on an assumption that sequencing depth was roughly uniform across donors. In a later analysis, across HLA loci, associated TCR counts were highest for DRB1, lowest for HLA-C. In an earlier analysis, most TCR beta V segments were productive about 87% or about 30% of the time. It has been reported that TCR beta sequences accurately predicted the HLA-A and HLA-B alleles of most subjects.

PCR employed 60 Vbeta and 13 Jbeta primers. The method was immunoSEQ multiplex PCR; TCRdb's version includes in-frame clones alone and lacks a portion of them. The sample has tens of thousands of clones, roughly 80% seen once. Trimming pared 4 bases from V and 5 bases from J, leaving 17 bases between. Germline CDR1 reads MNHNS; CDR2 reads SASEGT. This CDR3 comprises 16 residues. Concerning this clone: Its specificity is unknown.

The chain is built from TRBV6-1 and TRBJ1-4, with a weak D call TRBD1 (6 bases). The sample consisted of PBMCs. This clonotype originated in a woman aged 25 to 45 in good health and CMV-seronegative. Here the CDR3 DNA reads TGTGCCAGCAGTGTAAGAGGGGGACGGCAGAATGAAAAACTGTTTTTT. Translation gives CASSVRGGRQNEKLFF.